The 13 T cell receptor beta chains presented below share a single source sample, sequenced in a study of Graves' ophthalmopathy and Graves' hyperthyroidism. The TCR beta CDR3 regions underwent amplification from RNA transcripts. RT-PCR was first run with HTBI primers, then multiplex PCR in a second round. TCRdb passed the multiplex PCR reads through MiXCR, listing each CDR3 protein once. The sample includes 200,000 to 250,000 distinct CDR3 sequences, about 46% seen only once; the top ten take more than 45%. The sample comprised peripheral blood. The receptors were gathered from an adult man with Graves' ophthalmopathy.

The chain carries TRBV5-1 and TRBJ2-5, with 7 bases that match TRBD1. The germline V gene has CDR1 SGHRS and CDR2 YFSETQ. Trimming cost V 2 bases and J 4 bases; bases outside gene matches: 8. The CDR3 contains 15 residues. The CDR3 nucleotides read TGCGCCAGCAGCTTCGAGGGGGCGCTTTTAGAGACCCAGTACTTC. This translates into CASSFEGALLETQYF.

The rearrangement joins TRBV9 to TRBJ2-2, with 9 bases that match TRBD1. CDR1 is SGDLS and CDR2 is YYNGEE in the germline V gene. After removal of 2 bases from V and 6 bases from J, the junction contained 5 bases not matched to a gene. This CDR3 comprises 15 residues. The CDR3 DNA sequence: TGTGCCAGCAGCGTCGTACAGGGGGCGTCCGGGGAGCTGTTTTTT. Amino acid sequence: CASSVVQGASGELFF.

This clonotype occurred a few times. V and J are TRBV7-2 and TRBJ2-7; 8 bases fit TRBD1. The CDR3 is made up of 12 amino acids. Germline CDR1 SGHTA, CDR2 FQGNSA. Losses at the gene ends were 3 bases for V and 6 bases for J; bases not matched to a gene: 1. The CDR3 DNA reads TGTGCCAGCAGCTTTACAGGGGGCGAGCAGTACTTC. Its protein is CASSFTGGEQYF.

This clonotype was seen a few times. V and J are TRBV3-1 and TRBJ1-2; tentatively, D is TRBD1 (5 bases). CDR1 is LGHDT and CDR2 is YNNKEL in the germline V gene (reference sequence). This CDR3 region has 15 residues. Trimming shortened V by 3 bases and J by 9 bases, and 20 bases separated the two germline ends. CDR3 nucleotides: TGTGCCAGCAGCCACGCCAGGGAGCCGATGAGGAGCTACACCTTC. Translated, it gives CASSHAREPMRSYTF.

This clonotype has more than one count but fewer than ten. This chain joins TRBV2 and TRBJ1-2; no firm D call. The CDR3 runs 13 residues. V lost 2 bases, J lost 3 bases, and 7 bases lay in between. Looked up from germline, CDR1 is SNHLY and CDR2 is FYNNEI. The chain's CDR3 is CASSETGDYGYTF. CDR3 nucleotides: TGTGCCAGCAGTGAAACCGGAGACTATGGCTACACCTTC.

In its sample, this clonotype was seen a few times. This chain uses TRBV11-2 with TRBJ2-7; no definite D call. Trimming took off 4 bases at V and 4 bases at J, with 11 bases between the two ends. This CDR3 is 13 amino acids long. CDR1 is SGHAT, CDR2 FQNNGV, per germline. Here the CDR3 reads CASSSPAHYEQYF. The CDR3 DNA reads TGTGCCAGCAGCTCCCCAGCACATTACGAGCAGTACTTC.

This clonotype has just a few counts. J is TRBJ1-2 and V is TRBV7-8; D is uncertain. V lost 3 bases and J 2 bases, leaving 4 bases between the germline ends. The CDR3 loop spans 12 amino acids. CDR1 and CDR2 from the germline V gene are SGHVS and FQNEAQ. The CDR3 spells CASSFGNYGYTF. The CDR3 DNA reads TGTGCCAGCAGCTTCGGGAACTATGGCTACACCTTC.

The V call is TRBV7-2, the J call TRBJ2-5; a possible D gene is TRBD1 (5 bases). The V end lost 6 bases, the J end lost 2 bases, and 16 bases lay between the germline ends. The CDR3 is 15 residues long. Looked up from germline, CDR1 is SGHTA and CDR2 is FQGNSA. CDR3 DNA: TGTGCCAGCAGTTACCTCGTGACAGTTCAAGAGACCCAGTACTTC. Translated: CASSYLVTVQETQYF.

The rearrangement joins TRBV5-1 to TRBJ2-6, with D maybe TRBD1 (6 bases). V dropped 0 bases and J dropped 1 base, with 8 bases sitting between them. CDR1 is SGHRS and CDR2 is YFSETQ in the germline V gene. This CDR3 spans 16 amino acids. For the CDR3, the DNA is TGCGCCAGCAGCTTGGACAGGGCTTCTGGGGCCAACGTCCTGACTTTC. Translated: CASSLDRASGANVLTF.

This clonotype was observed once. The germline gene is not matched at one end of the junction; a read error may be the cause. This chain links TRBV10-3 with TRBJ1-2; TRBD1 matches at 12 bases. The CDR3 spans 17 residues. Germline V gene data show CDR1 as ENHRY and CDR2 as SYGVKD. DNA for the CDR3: TGTGCCAGCAGTTTATCGGGACAGGGGGCGCGAGACTATGGCTACACCTTC. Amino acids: CASSLSGQGARDYGYTF.

The CDR3 is CATSRSPMNTEAFF. DNA of the CDR3: TGTGCCACCAGCCGGAGCCCCATGAACACTGAAGCTTTCTTT. The genes are TRBV15 and TRBJ1-1, with D uncertain. Germline V lookup: CDR1 LNHNV, CDR2 YYDKDF (reference sequence). The V gene lost 5 bases and the J gene lost 0 bases, with 10 bases spanning the gap. The CDR3 length is 14 residues.

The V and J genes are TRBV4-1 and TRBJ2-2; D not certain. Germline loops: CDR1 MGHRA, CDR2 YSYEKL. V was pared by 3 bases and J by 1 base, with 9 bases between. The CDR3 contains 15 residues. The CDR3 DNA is TGCGCCAGCAGCCACGGGCTTGGGAACACCGGGGAGCTGTTTTTT. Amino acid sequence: CASSHGLGNTGELFF.

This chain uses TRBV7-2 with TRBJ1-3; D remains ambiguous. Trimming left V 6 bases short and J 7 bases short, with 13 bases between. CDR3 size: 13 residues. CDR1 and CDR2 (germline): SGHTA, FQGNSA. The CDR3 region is CASSLRAWNTIYF. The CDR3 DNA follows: TGTGCCAGCAGTTTAAGGGCCTGGAACACCATATATTTT.